These T cell receptor beta chains were read from a single sample in a study of long-term antiretroviral therapy in people with HIV. TCRdb's copy holds only in-frame clones and misses some; the assay was immunoSEQ multiplex PCR. The data show some 30,000 clones, about nine tenths seen once. The sequenced sample was unsorted PBMCs, obtained 3.1 years after starting antiretroviral therapy. These receptors were taken from a young man with HIV. Both conserved end residues are part of each CDR3. D genes are given only for firm matches. Size tells how often a clone was seen (once, few, many) or the class of an expanded clone, and some rows leave it out.

j_gene | v_gene | abundance | d_gene | CDR3aa | CDR3nt
TRBJ2-7 | TRBV5-1 | - | - | CASSLRVGFSYEQYF | TGCGCCAGCAGCTTGAGGGTGGGGTTCTCCTACGAGCAGTACTTC
TRBJ2-7 | TRBV7-6 | - | - | CASSLGRLSYEQYF | TGTGCCAGCAGCTTAGGGAGGTTATCCTACGAGCAGTACTTC
TRBJ2-3 | TRBV5-5 | - | TRBD1 | CASSFDRGGDTQYF | TGTGCCAGCAGCTTCGACAGGGGGGGAGATACGCAGTATTTT
TRBJ1-5 | TRBV30 | once | - | CAWSVLRDQPQHF | TGTGCCTGGAGTGTACTTAGAGACCAGCCCCAGCATTTT
TRBJ2-1 | TRBV28 | few | TRBD2 | CASCGLAGMYNEQFF | TGTGCCAGCTGTGGACTAGCGGGGATGTACAATGAGCAGTTCTTC
TRBJ1-5 | TRBV27 | - | - | CASSFFGGPQHF | TGTGCCAGCAGTTTCTTCGGAGGGCCCCAGCATTTT
TRBJ2-2 | TRBV9 | - | - | CASRGTGELFF | TGTGCCAGCAGGGGCACCGGGGAGCTGTTTTTT
TRBJ2-2 | TRBV19 | - | - | CASNRGRDTGELFF | TGTGCCAGTAATCGTGGTCGAGACACCGGGGAGCTGTTTTTT
TRBJ2-7 | TRBV4-2 | - | TRBD1 | CASSQDHLRGRNEQYF | TGTGCCAGCAGCCAAGATCACCTCAGGGGGCGAAACGAGCAGTACTTC
TRBJ1-3 | TRBV6-6 | - | TRBD1 | CASSSSGTGGGNTIYF | TGTGCCAGCAGTTCCTCCGGGACAGGGGGTGGAAACACCATATATTTT
TRBJ1-2 | TRBV28 | once | TRBD1 | CASSLDRGISGYTF | TGTGCCAGCAGTTTAGACAGGGGTATTAGTGGCTACACCTTC
TRBJ1-2 | TRBV15 | - | TRBD1 | CATSRDTSGGVGYTF | TGTGCCACCAGCAGAGATACATCAGGGGGCGTTGGCTACACCTTC
TRBJ2-7 | TRBV1 | - | - | CTSSQAVAGGGSSYEQYF | TGCACCAGCAGCCAAGCGGTAGCGGGAGGGGGTTCCTCCTACGAGCAGTACTTC
TRBJ1-1 | TRBV6-1 | - | - | CASSEIAGNTEAFF | TGTGCCAGCAGTGAAATTGCGGGGAACACTGAAGCTTTCTTT
TRBJ1-5 | TRBV6-6 | - | - | CASSPLGPGNQPQHF | TGTGCCAGCAGTCCTTTGGGCCCGGGCAATCAGCCCCAGCATTTT
TRBJ1-3 | TRBV29-1 | - | - | CSVGDSSGNTIYF | TGCAGCGTGGGGGACTCCTCTGGAAACACCATATATTTT
TRBJ2-7 | TRBV4-1 | - | TRBD2 | CASSHLGLAPYEQYF | TGCGCCAGCAGCCATTTAGGACTAGCCCCCTACGAGCAGTACTTC
TRBJ1-5 | TRBV9 | - | - | CASSVAGGNQPQHF | TGTGCCAGCAGCGTAGCTGGGGGAAATCAGCCCCAGCATTTT
TRBJ2-2 | TRBV30 | - | - | CALDWNTGELFF | TGTGCCTTGGACTGGAACACCGGGGAGCTGTTTTTT
TRBJ1-1 | TRBV9 | - | - | CASSVGGAEGTEAFF | TGTGCCAGCAGCGTTGGAGGGGCCGAGGGCACTGAAGCTTTCTTT
TRBJ1-1 | TRBV7-9 | - | - | CASSLVGGDAEAFF | TGTGCCAGCAGCTTAGTGGGAGGGGACGCTGAAGCTTTCTTT
TRBJ1-1 | TRBV27 | few | TRBD1 | CASRSTGSGSFF | TGTGCCAGCAGGTCGACAGGGTCGGGATCTTTCTTT
TRBJ1-5 | TRBV6-1 | - | - | CAVSMAESMVSQHF | TGTGCCGTCAGTATGGCCGAATCGATGGTGTCCCAGCATTTT
TRBJ2-1 | TRBV5-1 | - | TRBD1 | CASSLETPGQGLDEQFF | TGCGCCAGCAGCTTGGAAACCCCGGGACAGGGGCTCGATGAGCAGTTCTTC
TRBJ2-3 | TRBV9 | - | - | CASSSWRGQGDTQYF | TGTGCCAGCAGCTCCTGGAGGGGGCAGGGAGATACGCAGTATTTT
TRBJ1-2 | TRBV19 | - | - | CASSTSRDSGYTF | TGTGCCAGTAGTACCTCCCGGGATTCGGGCTACACCTTC
TRBJ1-1 | TRBV4-3 | - | TRBD1 | CASSGQGGGKAFF | TGCGCCAGCAGCGGACAGGGCGGAGGGAAAGCTTTCTTT
TRBJ1-1 | TRBV4-2 | - | - | CASSRAPYAEAFF | TGTGCCAGCAGCCGAGCCCCGTACGCTGAAGCTTTCTTT
TRBJ2-5 | TRBV7-8 | once | - | CASSSQETQYF | TGTGCCAGCAGCTCCCAAGAGACCCAGTACTTC
TRBJ1-1 | TRBV28 | few | - | CASSLGSDTEAFF | TGTGCCAGCAGTTTAGGTTCAGACACTGAAGCTTTCTTT
TRBJ1-6 | TRBV7-2 | - | - | CASSPWGPDNSPLHF | TGTGCCAGCAGCCCCTGGGGGCCTGATAATTCACCCCTCCACTTT
TRBJ2-2 | TRBV7-3 | - | - | CASSLSGSGELFF | TGTGCCAGCAGCTTATCGGGGTCCGGGGAGCTGTTTTTT
TRBJ2-1 | TRBV27 | - | TRBD2 | CASRAGGSYNEQFF | TGTGCCAGCAGGGCGGGGGGATCCTACAATGAGCAGTTCTTC
TRBJ2-1 | TRBV30 | - | - | CAWNLANNEQFF | TGTGCCTGGAATCTAGCCAACAATGAGCAGTTCTTC
TRBJ1-4 | TRBV5-8 | - | - | CASSLEGIGTNEKLFF | TGTGCCAGCAGCTTGGAGGGCATAGGAACTAATGAAAAACTGTTTTTT